The sequence of this T cell receptor (beta chain) was determined in a study of cytomegalovirus exposure and HLA in healthy donors. Study-wide findings and caveats: The study had only CMV serostatus as immune exposure information.

V gave up 5 bases and J gave up 9 bases; unmatched junction bases: 10. CDR1 is SGHNT, CDR2 YYREEE, per germline (reference sequence). CDR3 length equals 15 residues. Only one count was recorded for this clone. Its antigen is not identified. With 60 Vbeta and 13 Jbeta primers, the PCR was carried out. The repertoire was sequenced with immunoSEQ multiplex PCR; TCRdb's copy has only in-frame clones and lacks some. The data hold some 90,000 clones, with over 70% observed a single time. Specimen: PBMCs. The chain couples TRBV5-4 to TRBJ1-6, with 8 nucleotides matching TRBD1. This clonotype originated in a man aged 60 to 69 in good health and CMV-seronegative. Here the CDR3 reads CASSPGQGSGSPLHF. CDR3 in DNA: TGTGCCAGCAGTCCAGGACAGGGATCAGGTTCACCCCTCCACTTT.